What follows are 7 T cell receptor beta chains derived from one specimen sequenced in a study of CD8+CD57+ T cells in acquired aplastic anemia. According to the study, genomic DNA was the template for TCR beta VDJ and CDR3 profiling. TCRdb re-called the reads with MiXCR, one entry per CDR3 protein. The sample lists about 190,000 distinct CDR3 sequences, roughly half occurring once. Material for sequencing was sorted CD4+, CD8+, or CD8+CD57+ T cells (not recorded which) from PBMCs. Receptors originate from a human donor in good health, serving as a control.

Details on this clonotype: With a much larger clone just one base away, this may be a read error. The DNA is omitted, as the CDR3 cannot be located on it reliably, and the CDR3 follows TCRdb's listing. This chain links TRBV25-1 with TRBJ1-2. Germline values: CDR1 MGHDK, CDR2 SYGVNS. The CDR3 length is 13 residues, termini included. The CDR3 loop is CVSRRREGYGCTF.

There are many counts of this clonotype. One junction end disagrees with the germline gene, perhaps due to a read error. The chain carries TRBV7-3 and TRBJ2-3; TRBD2 matches 7 bases. Germline V gene lookup returns CDR1 SGHTA and CDR2 FQGTGA. The CDR3 is 16 residues long. Here the CDR3 reads CASSLRGGLGPDTQYF. The CDR3 DNA reads TGTGCCAGCAGTTTAAGGGGAGGGCTAGGGCCAGATACGCAGTATTTT.

This clonotype showed up many times. The chain is built from TRBV9 and TRBJ2-1; 9 nucleotides match TRBD2. With V trimmed by 4 bases and J by 1 base, 15 bases remained unmatched. The germline V gene encodes CDR1 SGDLS and CDR2 YYNGEE. CDR3 length: 19 amino acids. CDR3 loop: CASSPRSGGITVSYNEQFF. Written as DNA, the CDR3 is TGTGCCAGCAGCCCCCGTAGCGGGGGAATAACGGTATCCTACAATGAGCAGTTCTTC. Full variable domain (remainder filled in from reference TRBV9 and TRBJ2-1): DSGVTQTPKHLITATGQRVTLRCSPRSGDLSVYWYQQSLDQGLQFLIQYYNGEERAKGNILERFSAQQFPDLHSELNLSSLELGDSALYFCASSPRSGGITVSYNEQFFGPGTRLTVL.

This clonotype showed up many times. The genes are TRBV20-1 and TRBJ2-6, with TRBD1 as a possible D gene (6 bases). The V gene's germline CDR1 is DFQATT and CDR2 SNEGSKA (reference sequence). Between the trimmed V and J ends, which lost 6 bases and 2 bases, there was a span of 8 bases. The CDR3 loop spans 13 amino acids. The CDR3 here is CSAGGTGANVLTF. The CDR3 region has the DNA TGCAGTGCAGGGGGAACTGGGGCCAACGTCCTGACTTTC.

This clonotype came up many times. The chain uses TRBV9 and TRBJ1-2; tentatively, D is TRBD1 (6 bases). Germline CDR1 is SGDLS and CDR2 is YYNGEE. This CDR3 has 15 residues. The V gene lost 3 bases and the J gene lost 2 bases, with 14 bases spanning the gap. The CDR3 region has the DNA TGTGCCAGCAGCGCAAGACAGGAGTGGAACTATGGCTACACCTTC. This sequence encodes CASSARQEWNYGYTF.

This clonotype was picked up many times. The rearrangement links TRBV7-2 to TRBJ2-3; 7 nucleotides agree with TRBD1. CDR3 length equals 18 residues. V lost 3 bases, J lost 0 bases, and 12 bases stayed unmatched. Germline CDR1 is SGHTA and CDR2 is FQGNSA. The CDR3 region is CASSLRKWDSPSTDTQYF. CDR3 sequence (DNA): TGTGCCAGCAGCTTGCGGAAGTGGGACAGCCCTAGCACAGATACGCAGTATTTT.

This clonotype appeared many times. The CDR3 loop reads CSARDLRREQETQYF. The CDR3 bases are TGCAGTGCTAGAGATCTCAGACGGGAGCAAGAGACCCAGTACTTC. V gene TRBV20-1 combines with J gene TRBJ2-5; possibly TRBD2 for D (6 bases). The CDR3 is 15 residues long. V was trimmed by 0 bases and J by 2 bases, leaving 13 bases between them. Germline assignment: CDR1 DFQATT and CDR2 SNEGSKA (reference sequence).